The text below deals with one T cell receptor beta chain. This clone was detected only a few times. Its antigen has not been determined. No much larger clone exists at a distance of one base, and base qualities are not known. This record belongs to a study of blood T cell repertoires in COVID-19 (dated by TCRdb to the early 2020s). For the study in its entirety: Samples covering the acute and convalescent phases of COVID-19 were provided by collaborators in the United States, Italy and Spain. The prospective study material was composed of cDNA or gDNA derived from T cells, B-cell-depleted T cells, or PBMCs. Subjects who had been exposed to COVID-19, were actively infected with it, or had recovered from it provided the deeply sampled blood TCRbeta repertoires that made up the dataset. The repertoires were released in a freely available public database meant as a resource for research on the immune response to SARS-CoV-2. Samples were obtained from the ongoing ImmuneRACE study (first 160 participants) and from about 1,300 subjects provided by 6 global collaborators. Nearly every sample came with metadata listing a de-identified subject ID, COVID-19 status, age in years and sex. Where available, HLA class I and class II types were obtained from metadata supplied by the sample provider rather than from assay-based typing. What the work shows at the level of the full study, not this receptor alone: How much clinical and demographic metadata was included differed by source and by participant, and the metadata was provided uncurated.

TCRbeta CDR3 regions were amplified from genomic DNA using the immunoSEQ Assay, a bias-controlled multiplex PCR. The authors processed their data as follows. The number of nucleated cells in each sample was estimated from the amplification of reference gene primers within the assay. To quantify the absolute abundance of each unique TCRbeta CDR3 rearrangement, sequence reads were collapsed and filtered. For each sample, productive Simpson clonality was calculated by taking the square root of Simpson's diversity index across productive rearrangements. TCRdb obtained this table from immuneACCESS and retained in-frame rearrangements with V and J assigned. These tables miss some clones; where compared with another copy, unresolved V genes account for less than half of the shortfall, and the remainder is unexplained. V and J calls and clone size come straight from that table; D and trimming were deduced from the DNA. Recorded for this sample are approximately 37,000 clones; approximately 91% of them occurred a single time. The top ten clonotypes cover around a fifth of the sample.

Whole blood was collected in K2EDTA tubes by collaborating institutions according to the institutions' own protocols. For TCRbeta analysis, collaborator samples were shipped as frozen whole blood, as isolated PBMCs, or as DNA extracted from either sample type. Here V drops 6 bases and J drops 8 bases, and the junction holds 3 bases not matched to any gene. From cysteine to phenylalanine, the CDR3 is 12 amino acids long. The DNA shown is the 36-base CDR3, in frame from base 1. This chain joins TRBV12-3 or TRBV12-4 to TRBJ1-2, with 10 bases aligning to TRBD1. The clonotype originates from a man in his fifties or sixties with active COVID-19. Sample: peripheral blood. The DNA sequence is TGTGCCAGCAGGGGACAGGGGAAGGGCTACACCTTC. Its protein product is CASRGQGKGYTF.